Sequencing of this T cell receptor (beta chain) was carried out in a study of T cells in Graves' hyperthyroidism and ophthalmopathy (dated by TCRdb to between 2017 and 2020). About the investigation overall: Peripheral blood was sampled at the time of initial diagnosis, prior to any treatment. For training and testing, the 100 or so patients in the discovery cohort were randomly divided in a 7:3 ratio. The paper reports TCR Vbeta CDR3 sequencing of fewer than 150 peripheral blood samples: 43 ophthalmopathy, roughly 74 hyperthyroidism and around 17 progressor patients. The study also compared thyroid tissue and blood T-cell repertoires from several Graves' hyperthyroidism patients. Following sampling, methimazole starting at 30 mg daily was given to hyperthyroidism patients, and high-dose intravenous methylprednisolone was given to ophthalmopathy patients. TCR V-J signatures able to tell the groups apart were searched for in a discovery cohort of approximately 95 patients, of whom around 42 had Graves' ophthalmopathy and 57 had stable Graves' hyperthyroidism. Whether ophthalmopathy could be predicted prospectively was tested in an independent validation cohort made up of 18 to 20 hyperthyroidism patients plus 17 patients who later progressed to ophthalmopathy.

Points the paper makes about the study in general: Sample size was not statistically predetermined, and blinding of investigators to group allocation was not performed. Blood samples also contained most of the expanded thyroid clonotypes (frequency above 0.001), which suggests that blood repertoires may reflect thyroid immune responses. A model built on a 13 V-J signature distinguished ophthalmopathy from stable hyperthyroidism, reaching around 88% sensitivity and 81.08% specificity in cross-validation and 80%/75% in testing. In validation, the model predicted progression to ophthalmopathy a median of roughly six months before onset, with around 70% sensitivity and nearly 75% specificity.

Per the germline V gene, LGHNT is the CDR1 and FRNRAP is the CDR2. Compared with germline, V lacks 9 bases and J lacks 1 base; bases without a gene match: 14. Including the terminal cysteine and phenylalanine, the CDR3 comprises 17 residues. The only DNA kept is the CDR3, 51 bases in frame from the first base. Amplification of TCR beta CDR3 regions was carried out from RNA transcripts. The first round of RT-PCR for the TCR CDR3 was performed with the HTBI primer set and the Qiagen OneStep RT-PCR kit. A second multiplex PCR round built the libraries, followed by size selection and purification. The libraries were sequenced on an Illumina HiSeq2000 using paired-end 100 bp reads. Under the source paper's analysis protocol: SOAPnuke was used to process the raw data, removing reads that contained adapters or uncalled bases, had a mean Phred below 15, or lacked an exact match to the constant primer or identifier. COPE v1.2.5 was used to merge the high-quality paired reads, and each unique nucleotide sequence was defined as a clonotype. MiTCR v1.1 was used to align clonotypes to the IMGT TRBV, TRBD and TRBJ reference segments. The analysis included only V-J combinations with a frequency above 0.0001, which together covered roughly 99% of the repertoires. A TCS score was defined as the ratio between F50 (clonal expansion) and ExV (chaos), using BLOSUM62-based TCRdist between CDR3 peptides within each V-J. Welch's t-statistics and random forest reduced several hundred V-J features to some 14, which were used in a naive Bayes classifier (R e1071). The public reads were reanalyzed by TCRdb: fastp trimming at Q25, MiXCR alignment, in-frame beta chains only. Rows matching on CDR3 protein sequence are summarized as one entry with the most common DNA and genes. These V and J calls rely on TCRdb rather than the paper's analysis. Here the sample has a few hundred thousand distinct CDR3 sequences; roughly a sixth occur a single time. Approximately 30% of the sample lies in the top ten.

With regard to this clonotype: Its antigen is currently not known. The input lacks base qualities; no much larger clone sits a single base away.

Ophthalmopathy patients had moderately to severely active disease, Clinical Activity Score of at least 3, NOSPECS grade of at least 4, and duration under 3 months. Exclusion was applied to patients with uncontrolled infections, other autoimmune diseases, pregnancy or lactation. Diagnoses were based on clinical symptoms, serum thyroxine and TRAb, thyroid ultrasound and orbital computed tomography. PBMCs were isolated from around 10 ml of fresh peripheral blood by Ficoll-Paque density gradient centrifugation. Total RNA was extracted using Trizol reagent, and RNA quality was assessed on an Agilent 2100 Bioanalyzer.

The sequence came from a woman aged 25 to 45 with Graves' ophthalmopathy. The chain couples TRBV12-5 to TRBJ2-1, with 8 bases aligning to TRBD2. Material for sequencing was blood. The nucleotides read TGTGCTAGGGGGGGGGGGAATAGCGGGGAGTCCTACAATGAGCAGTTCTTC. The resulting protein is CARGGGNSGESYNEQFF.